The 21 T cell receptor beta chains below were found in one sample sequenced in a study of blood T cell repertoires in COVID-19. Here immunoSEQ multiplex PCR was the method, and the copy in TCRdb shows in-frame clones only, minus some. The data contain approximately 36,000 clones, about three quarters of them singletons. Sequenced sample: peripheral blood. These receptors originate from an older man with COVID-19, enrolled during active disease.

The rearrangement joins TRBV6-6 to TRBJ1-5, with D maybe TRBD1 (6 bases). Germline V gene lookup returns CDR1 MNHNY and CDR2 SVGAGI (reference sequence). The CDR3 loop spans 12 amino acids. V lost 5 bases and J 5 bases, leaving 7 bases between the germline ends. The chain's CDR3 is CASSHRDQPQHF. The CDR3, as DNA: TGTGCCAGCAGTCACAGGGATCAGCCCCAGCATTTT.

The chain joins TRBV18 to TRBJ2-2, with 7 bases aligning to TRBD2. The CDR3 extends over 16 amino acids. The trim removed 3 bases at V and 1 base at J, leaving 5 bases unmatched. CDR1 is KGHSH, CDR2 LQKENI, per germline. The CDR3: CASSPALAENTGELFF. CDR3 bases: TGTGCCAGCTCACCCGCCCTAGCGGAGAACACCGGGGAGCTGTTTTTT.

This clone was detected a few times. J is TRBJ2-7 and V is TRBV19; 12 nucleotides align to TRBD2. Germline V gives CDR1 LNHDA, CDR2 SQIVND (reference sequence). V was clipped by 1 base and J by 5 bases; unmatched bases: 9. This CDR3 is built from 17 residues. The DNA for the CDR3 is TGTGCCAGTAGTATAGTGTTGCGACTAGCGGGAGAGGACGAGCAGTACTTC. This codes for CASSIVLRLAGEDEQYF.

This CDR3 reads CASSQERGTATYNEQFF. The CDR3 DNA follows: TGTGCCAGCAGCCAAGAGCGTGGGACAGCCACCTACAATGAGCAGTTCTTC. V and J are TRBV14 and TRBJ2-1; TRBD1 matches 7 bases. There are 17 residues in the CDR3. V was pared by 0 bases and J by 2 bases, with 7 bases of the junction left unmatched. Per germline, CDR1 SGHDN and CDR2 FVKESK.

This clone was counted once. This chain joins TRBV14 and TRBJ2-7; D gene unclear. CDR3 length equals 14 residues. Trimming cost V 0 bases and J 4 bases, with 10 bases left between them. Looked up from germline, CDR1 is SGHDN and CDR2 is FVKESK. The CDR3 DNA reads TGTGCCAGCAGCCAAGAGTGGGCCTCGTACGAGCAGTACTTC. Residues: CASSQEWASYEQYF. The entire variable domain, with the rest obtained from reference TRBV14 and TRBJ2-7, is as follows: EAGVTQFPSHSVIEKGQTVTLRCDPISGHDNLYWYRRVMGKEIKFLLHFVKESKQDESGMPNNRFLAERTGGTYSTLKVQPAELEDSGVYFCASSQEWASYEQYFGPGTRLTVT.

The chain carries TRBV29-1 and TRBJ2-1; 11 bases align to TRBD1. CDR3 size: 13 residues. Germline-derived CDR1 and CDR2 are SQVTM and ANQGSEA. Unmatched junction bases numbered 5, after V lost 5 bases and J lost 8 bases. The CDR3 here is CSVWTGGRYEQFF. For the CDR3, the DNA is TGCAGCGTTTGGACAGGGGGCAGGTATGAGCAGTTCTTC.

The CDR3 sequence: CASSLQGRVEAFF. CDR3 sequence (DNA): TGTGCCAGCAGCTTACAGGGGAGGGTTGAAGCTTTCTTT. The gene calls are TRBV7-2 and TRBJ1-1; D may be TRBD1 (6 bases). V lost 2 bases and J lost 7, with 11 bases in between. The CDR3 sequence is 13 residues long. Germline V gene sequence: CDR1 SGHTA, CDR2 FQGNSA.

J is TRBJ2-5 and V is TRBV5-1, with a weak D call TRBD1 (6 bases). Trimming removed 3 bases at V and 5 bases at J, with 14 bases between. The germline gives CDR1 SGHRS, CDR2 YFSETQ. The CDR3 totals 14 residues. The CDR3 sequence: CASSSGHGGETQYF. DNA of the CDR3: TGCGCCAGCAGCTCGGGACATGGCGGGGAGACCCAGTACTTC.

This clone was found a few times. This sequence joins TRBV5-6 and TRBJ1-2, with D tentatively TRBD1 (5 bases). Deletions cut 4 bases from V and 1 base from J, with 17 bases between. CDR1 SGHDT and CDR2 YYEEEE come from the germline V gene. This CDR3 spans 16 amino acids. The CDR3 nucleotides read TGTGCCAGCAGCCCGAGCGACCGACAGAATAACTATGGCTACACCTTC. It codes for CASSPSDRQNNYGYTF. The variable domain in full, completed from reference TRBV5-6 and TRBJ1-2, reads DAGVTQSPTHLIKTRGQQVTLRCSPKSGHDTVSWYQQALGQGPQFIFQYYEEEERQRGNFPDRFSGHQFPNYSSELNVNALLLGDSALYLCASSPSDRQNNYGYTFGSGTRLTVV.

The V and J genes are TRBV3-1 (or the pseudogene TRBV3-2) and TRBJ1-4; D is unclear. CDR3 length: 15 amino acids. V was cut by 2 bases and J by 0 bases, with 7 bases left in between. The germline CDR1 and CDR2 sequences are LGHDT and YNNKEL (reference sequence). The CDR3 DNA is TGTGCCAGCAGCCAACAAGACTCAACTAATGAAAAACTGTTTTTT. This codes for CASSQQDSTNEKLFF.

This clone was detected only a few times. This chain links TRBV13 with TRBJ2-2; D possibly corresponds to TRBD1 (6 bases). The ends were cut back, 5 bases at V and 1 base at J, with 14 bases in the middle. The CDR3 loop spans 16 amino acids. CDR1 is PRHDT, CDR2 FYEKMQ, per germline (reference sequence). CDR3 region: CASSPAQGGNTGELFF. The CDR3 nucleotides are TGTGCCAGCAGCCCAGCACAGGGCGGGAACACCGGGGAGCTGTTTTTT.

J is TRBJ2-7 and V is TRBV6-2 or TRBV6-3, with D unclear. Trimming cost V 2 bases and J 0 bases, with 5 bases left between them. CDR1 and CDR2 from the germline V gene are MNHEY and SVGEGT. The CDR3 is 13 residues long. Here the CDR3 DNA reads TGTGCCAGCAGTTACCCCTCCTCCTACGAGCAGTACTTC. Residues: CASSYPSSYEQYF.

The rearrangement joins TRBV12-3 or TRBV12-4 to TRBJ2-7, with a weak D call TRBD1 (6 bases). CDR3 size: 12 residues. Trimming shortened V by 4 bases and J by 4 bases, and 8 bases separated the two germline ends. For the CDR3, the DNA is TGTGCCAGCAGTTGGGGGCTTTACGAGCAGTACTTC. Protein sequence: CASSWGLYEQYF.

In its sample, this clone was seen a few times. The chain combines TRBV6-5 with TRBJ2-1; tentatively, D is TRBD1 (5 bases). Germline CDR1 reads MNHEY; CDR2 reads SVGAGI. CDR3 length: 15 amino acids. Trimming shortened V by 6 bases and J by 0 bases, and 12 bases separated the two germline ends. Here the CDR3 DNA reads TGTGCCAGCAGGGTGACAGAGACCTCCTACAATGAGCAGTTCTTC. It encodes CASRVTETSYNEQFF.

As for this clone: Just one base apart from a much larger clone, this may be a read error. This rearrangement joins TRBV10-3 to TRBJ1-5; 7 bases are a match to TRBD1. This CDR3 has 17 amino acids. CDR1 and CDR2 (germline): ENHRY, SYGVKD. V dropped 3 bases and J dropped 1; count of bases not matched to a gene: 9. The CDR3 bases are TGTGCCATCAGTGATTACGGGGACAGCCTCAGCAATCAGCCCCAGCATTTT. Protein product: CAISDYGDSLSNQPQHF.

The rearrangement joins TRBV2 to TRBJ2-1, with D possibly matching TRBD1 (6 bases). The length of the CDR3 is 12 residues. V was clipped by 11 bases and J by 5 bases, with 13 bases between them. Per germline, CDR1 SNHLY and CDR2 FYNNEI. The CDR3 nucleotides read TGTGCCTGGGAACAGGGAGACAATGAGCAGTTCTTC. Protein sequence: CAWEQGDNEQFF.

The chain joins TRBV18 to TRBJ1-5; D gene ambiguous. CDR3 size: 14 residues. Between the trimmed V and J ends, which lost 2 bases and 4 bases, there was a span of 9 bases. Germline CDR1 is KGHSH and CDR2 is LQKENI. CDR3: CASSPNRDNQPQHF. CDR3 nucleotides: TGTGCCAGCTCACCAAACAGAGATAATCAGCCCCAGCATTTT.

The chain joins TRBV3-1 (or the pseudogene TRBV3-2) to TRBJ1-5; TRBD1 aligns across 7 bases. After removal of 4 bases from V and 4 bases from J, the junction contained 4 bases not matched to a gene. This CDR3 has 14 amino acids. The germline V gene has CDR1 LGHDT and CDR2 YNNKEL (reference sequence). CDR3 loop: CASSRRRGNQPQHF. CDR3 DNA sequence: TGTGCCAGCAGCCGCCGCAGGGGGAATCAGCCCCAGCATTTT.

The chain recombines TRBV7-2 with TRBJ2-1, with TRBD2 matching over 7 bases. This CDR3 is 15 amino acids long. V trimming: 5 bases; J trimming: 8 bases; junction bases outside the gene matches: 12. CDR1 is SGHTA, CDR2 FQGNSA, per germline. The CDR3 DNA follows: TGTGCCAGCAGCCAGGAGGCGGGAGAAAGTTATGAGCAGTTCTTC. Amino acids: CASSQEAGESYEQFF.

This clone came up a few times. This rearrangement joins TRBV5-1 to TRBJ2-1; 11 nucleotides line up with TRBD2. The V and J ends lost 0 bases and 8 bases, in that order; junction bases with no gene match: 4. Germline CDR1 is SGHRS and CDR2 is YFSETQ. The CDR3 is made up of 15 amino acids. The CDR3 DNA reads as TGCGCCAGCAGCTTGGTTAGCGGGGGGGCTGATGAGCAGTTCTTC. It is translated as CASSLVSGGADEQFF.

This clone was recorded a few times. CDR3 nucleotides: TGCGCCAGCAGCCAAAAGGACAGCGGGAGGGCCGCCGAGCAGTACTTC. It codes for CASSQKDSGRAAEQYF. The rearrangement links TRBV4-1 to TRBJ2-7; 10 bases are a match to TRBD2. The germline V gene encodes CDR1 MGHRA and CDR2 YSYEKL. Unmatched junction bases numbered 10, after V lost 2 bases and J lost 6 bases. CDR3 length equals 16 residues.